The 15 T cell receptor beta chains reported below all come from one sample, sequenced in a study of CXCR3-negative and CXCR3-positive naive CD8 T cells. The study's findings and limits: When CXCR3-positive naive cells were set against CXCR3-negative naive cells, the former had more hydrophobic TRB CDR3s.

The antigens for these receptors are not known. In preparing the TRB cDNA libraries, 5' RACE with UMI labels was used. Using the 5' RACE reads, TCRdb records one entry per CDR3 protein without DNA. Reported are some 150,000 distinct CDR3 sequences; the ten largest clones contain 0.41%. Sequenced material: naive CXCR3+ CD8+ T cells from blood. As to subset: CD45RO-CCR7+CD27+CD95- naive CD8+ T cells expressing CXCR3 (TNR3+). The origin of the receptors is a human donor in good health. Some clones in this sample may be carry-over from other donors' samples.

The chain has TRBV29-1 and TRBJ2-7; TCRdb lists TRBD1, though no DNA is available to test this call. The CDR3 consists of 17 residues. The germline gives CDR1 SQVTM, CDR2 ANQGSEA. This CDR3 is CSVEAPLGGQEGYEQYF.

The CDR3 reads CASSLVPRGTSASTDTQYF. The chain employs TRBV7-3 and TRBJ2-3; TCRdb's D call, TRBD2, is unchecked because there is no DNA. The CDR3 sequence is 19 residues long. Germline V lookup: CDR1 SGHTA, CDR2 FQGTGA.

The genes are TRBV7-6 and TRBJ2-7; TCRdb picks TRBD2, but there is no DNA to check that call. This CDR3 comprises 12 residues. Germline values: CDR1 SGHVS, CDR2 FNYEAQ. The CDR3 region is CASSALSGEQYF.

The chain recombines TRBV4-3 with TRBJ2-7; TCRdb outputs TRBD2, but without DNA this stays unchecked. The V gene's germline CDR1 is LGHNA and CDR2 YSLEER. The CDR3 has 15 residues. The CDR3 here is CASSQESSGGYEQYF.

The chain joins TRBV7-2 to TRBJ2-7; TCRdb's D gene call, TRBD1, goes unchecked for lack of DNA. CDR3 size: 14 residues. Per the germline V gene, CDR1 is SGHTA and CDR2 is FQGNSA. CDR3 sequence reads: CASSFGGASYEQYF.

The chain joins TRBV28 to TRBJ2-7; TCRdb's assignment of TRBD1 cannot be checked, as there is no DNA. Germline V lookup: CDR1 MDHEN, CDR2 SYDVKM. The CDR3 totals 14 residues. CDR3 loop: CASSFNREPYEQYF.

The rearrangement links TRBV7-3 to TRBJ2-1. CDR1 is SGHTA, CDR2 FQGTGA, per germline. The CDR3 consists of 12 residues. CDR3 residues: CASSLIGTEQFF.

The chain couples TRBV4-2 to TRBJ2-3; the D call of TRBD2 rests on TCRdb alone, since no DNA is present to check it. CDR1 is LGHNA, CDR2 YNFKEQ, per germline. This CDR3 is 15 amino acids long. The CDR3 protein is CASSQDTSGTDTQYF.

The chain is built from TRBV4-1 and TRBJ2-5. The CDR3 totals 14 residues. Germline lookup yields CDR1 MGHRA and CDR2 YSYEKL. CDR3 residues: CASSQEGFWETQYF.

This CDR3 is CSAREDGIFDEQYF. The chain links TRBV20-1 to TRBJ2-7. Germline V gene lookup returns CDR1 DFQATT and CDR2 SNEGSKA (reference sequence). The CDR3 has 14 amino acids.

J is TRBJ1-4 and V is TRBV19; absent DNA, TCRdb's TRBD1 call cannot be checked. From germline, CDR1 is LNHDA and CDR2 SQIVND (reference sequence). CDR3 length: 15 residues. CDR3 residues: CASSLQGWANEKLFF.

V is TRBV6-6 and J is TRBJ1-2; TCRdb's D call, TRBD1, is unchecked because there is no DNA. Germline V lookup: CDR1 MNHNY, CDR2 SVGAGI (reference sequence). The CDR3 length is 18 residues. The CDR3 protein is CASSLDLKGQVANYGYTF.

The chain uses TRBV11-2 and TRBJ1-3; TCRdb reports TRBD1, a call that lacks DNA to check it against. The CDR3 loop spans 15 amino acids. In germline, CDR1 is SGHAT, CDR2 FQNNGV. Here the CDR3 reads CASSLGTSSRYTIYF.

CDR3 region: CSVILGTGSYEQYF. The chain joins TRBV29-1 to TRBJ2-7; TCRdb indicates TRBD1, and absent DNA this call remains unverified. The V gene's germline CDR1 is SQVTM and CDR2 ANQGSEA. There are 14 residues in the CDR3.

The chain joins TRBV7-9 to TRBJ1-2; TCRdb outputs TRBD1, but without DNA this stays unchecked. The CDR3 covers 18 residues. Germline V lookup: CDR1 SEHNR, CDR2 FQNEAQ (reference sequence). The CDR3 reads CASSNYEIGTVSNYGCTF.